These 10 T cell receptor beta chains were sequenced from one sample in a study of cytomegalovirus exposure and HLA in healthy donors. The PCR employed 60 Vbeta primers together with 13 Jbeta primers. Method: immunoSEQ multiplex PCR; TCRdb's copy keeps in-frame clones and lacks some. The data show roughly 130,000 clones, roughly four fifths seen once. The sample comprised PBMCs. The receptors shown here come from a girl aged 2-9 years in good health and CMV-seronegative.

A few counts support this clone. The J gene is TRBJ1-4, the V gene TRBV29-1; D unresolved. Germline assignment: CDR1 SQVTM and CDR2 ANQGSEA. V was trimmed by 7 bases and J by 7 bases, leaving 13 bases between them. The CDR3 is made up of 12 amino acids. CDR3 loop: CSASRGGEKLFF. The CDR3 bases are TGCAGCGCAAGTCGAGGTGGTGAAAAACTGTTTTTT.

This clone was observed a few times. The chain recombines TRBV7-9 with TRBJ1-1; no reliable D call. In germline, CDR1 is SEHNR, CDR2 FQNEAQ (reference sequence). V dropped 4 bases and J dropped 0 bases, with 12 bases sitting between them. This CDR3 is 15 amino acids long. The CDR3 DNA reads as TGTGCCAGCAGCTCCCCGACAATTATGAACACTGAAGCTTTCTTT. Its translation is CASSSPTIMNTEAFF.

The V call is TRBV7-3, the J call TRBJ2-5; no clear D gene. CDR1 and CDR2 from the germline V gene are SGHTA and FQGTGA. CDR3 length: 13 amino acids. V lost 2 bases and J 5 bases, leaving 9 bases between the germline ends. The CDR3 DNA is TGTGCCAGCAGCTTATCCGGGTTTGAGACCCAGTACTTC. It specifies CASSLSGFETQYF.

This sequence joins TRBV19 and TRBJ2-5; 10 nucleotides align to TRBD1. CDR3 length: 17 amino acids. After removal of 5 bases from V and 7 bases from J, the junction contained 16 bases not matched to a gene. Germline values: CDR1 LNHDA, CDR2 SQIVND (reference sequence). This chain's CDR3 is CASSSPTTDRGYGTQYF. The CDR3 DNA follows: TGTGCCAGTAGTTCCCCTACGACGGACAGGGGGTATGGGACCCAGTACTTC.

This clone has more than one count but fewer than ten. The CDR3 here is CASSQDEGNTIYF. Written as DNA, the CDR3 is TGCGCCAGCAGCCAAGATGAGGGAAACACCATATATTTT. The chain uses TRBV4-1 and TRBJ1-3; D not resolved. Germline CDR1 and CDR2: MGHRA and YSYEKL. CDR3 length: 13 amino acids. The V end lost 0 bases, the J end lost 4 bases, and 4 bases lay between the germline ends.

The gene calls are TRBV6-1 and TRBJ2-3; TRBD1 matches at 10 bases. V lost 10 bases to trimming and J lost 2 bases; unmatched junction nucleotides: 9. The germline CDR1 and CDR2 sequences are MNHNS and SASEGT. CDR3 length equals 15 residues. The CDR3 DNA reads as TGTGCCAACTTACCCGACAGGGGGCCCACAGATACGCAGTATTTT. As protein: CANLPDRGPTDTQYF.

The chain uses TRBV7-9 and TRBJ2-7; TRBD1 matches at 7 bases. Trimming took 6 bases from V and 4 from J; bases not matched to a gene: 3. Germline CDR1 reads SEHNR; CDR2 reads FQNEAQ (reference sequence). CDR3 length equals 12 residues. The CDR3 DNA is TGTGCCAGCAGTGAACAGGGGTACGAGCAGTACTTC. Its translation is CASSEQGYEQYF.

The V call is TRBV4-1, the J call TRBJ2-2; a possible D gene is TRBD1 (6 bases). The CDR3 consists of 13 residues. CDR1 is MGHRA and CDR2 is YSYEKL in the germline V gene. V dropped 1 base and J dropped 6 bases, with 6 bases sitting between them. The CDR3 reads CASSQAGAGELFF. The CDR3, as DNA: TGCGCCAGCAGCCAAGCAGGGGCCGGGGAGCTGTTTTTT.

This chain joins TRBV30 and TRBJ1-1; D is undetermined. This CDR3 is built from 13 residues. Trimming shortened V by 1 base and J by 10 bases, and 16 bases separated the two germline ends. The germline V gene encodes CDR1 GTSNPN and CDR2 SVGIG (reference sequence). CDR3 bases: TGTGCCTGGAGTGCCTCGGTGCCTCTCACAGCTTTCTTT. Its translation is CAWSASVPLTAFF.

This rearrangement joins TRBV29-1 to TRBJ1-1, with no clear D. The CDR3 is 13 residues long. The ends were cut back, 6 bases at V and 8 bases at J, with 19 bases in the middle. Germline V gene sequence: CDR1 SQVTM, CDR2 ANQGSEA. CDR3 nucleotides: TGCAGCGTGGGAGGGAACCCAACTACGGAAGCTTTCTTT. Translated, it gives CSVGGNPTTEAFF.